The next 24 T cell receptor beta chains were all read from a single sample in a study of T cell responses to AZD1222 COVID-19 vaccine. Generated by immunoSEQ multiplex PCR, the TCRdb table keeps only in-frame clones and is missing some. The repertoire has over 35,000 clones, about 80% of them found once; the top ten carry less than 25%. Sequenced here: peripheral blood, sampled 28 days after the second dose of the MenACWY control vaccine. These receptors all come from an adult who received the MenACWY meningococcal vaccine as a control.

The rearrangement joins TRBV3-1 (or the pseudogene TRBV3-2) to TRBJ2-1; a possible D gene is TRBD2 (6 bases). Trimming stripped 0 bases from V and 3 bases from J, with 12 bases between. From germline, CDR1 is LGHDT and CDR2 YNNKEL (reference sequence). This CDR3 contains 16 residues. The CDR3 loop is CASSQDPAGRYNEQFF. The CDR3 DNA reads TGTGCCAGCAGCCAAGACCCAGCGGGTCGCTACAATGAGCAGTTCTTC.

This clone was counted a single time. V is TRBV2 and J is TRBJ1-1; a possible D gene is TRBD1 (6 bases). The germline CDR1 and CDR2 sequences are SNHLY and FYNNEI. With 6 bases removed from V and 2 bases from J, the gap between germline ends came to 16 bases. CDR3 length: 15 amino acids. Here the CDR3 reads CASRGPAGVNTEAFF. CDR3 bases: TGTGCCAGCAGAGGGCCAGCAGGGGTTAACACTGAAGCTTTCTTT.

The chain recombines TRBV29-1 with TRBJ1-6, with 7 bases fitting TRBD1. Germline loops: CDR1 SQVTM, CDR2 ANQGSEA. V was clipped by 3 bases and J by 8 bases; unmatched bases: 7. This CDR3 contains 14 residues. The CDR3 DNA sequence: TGCAGCGTTGATCCCAGGGGGTATGATTCACCCCTCCACTTT. This encodes CSVDPRGYDSPLHF.

The chain recombines TRBV2 with TRBJ1-2; D gene ambiguous. Germline V gene sequence: CDR1 SNHLY, CDR2 FYNNEI. The CDR3 runs 17 residues. V was trimmed by 6 bases and J by 6 bases, leaving 26 bases between them. CDR3 protein: CASRSSRSTIRRHGYTF. The DNA for the CDR3 is TGTGCCAGCAGGTCCTCTCGATCGACAATCCGACGCCATGGCTACACCTTC.

CDR3 sequence reads: CASSSWTSDNEQFF. CDR3 nucleotide sequence: TGCGCCAGCAGCTCTTGGACTAGCGACAATGAGCAGTTCTTC. The V and J genes are TRBV5-1 and TRBJ2-1, with TRBD2 matching 9 bases. V was clipped by 3 bases and J by 5 bases; unmatched bases: 3. The CDR3 loop spans 14 amino acids. Germline CDR1 reads SGHRS; CDR2 reads YFSETQ.

The V call is TRBV5-1, the J call TRBJ1-2; 9 bases align to TRBD1. CDR1 and CDR2 from the germline V gene are SGHRS and YFSETQ. This CDR3 has 15 amino acids. Unmatched junction bases numbered 6, after V lost 0 bases and J lost 6 bases. This CDR3 is CASSLAVGQGHGYTF. The CDR3 DNA reads TGCGCCAGCAGCTTGGCCGTGGGACAGGGCCATGGCTACACCTTC. The full variable domain, rest sourced from reference TRBV5-1 and TRBJ1-2, is KAGVTQTPRYLIKTRGQQVTLSCSPISGHRSVSWYQQTPGQGLQFLFEYFSETQRNKGNFPGRFSGRQFSNSRSEMNVSTLELGDSALYLCASSLAVGQGHGYTFGSGTRLTVV.

This clone was detected a few times. The V call is TRBV28, the J call TRBJ2-7, with TRBD2 matching over 9 bases. V lost 5 bases to trimming and J lost 2 bases; unmatched junction nucleotides: 7. This CDR3 has 15 residues. CDR1 and CDR2 from the germline V gene are MDHEN and SYDVKM. The CDR3 DNA reads as TGTGCCAGCAGTCTGCAGGCGGGAGGGACCTACGAGCAGTACTTC. Translating it yields CASSLQAGGTYEQYF.

The V gene is TRBV3-1 (or the pseudogene TRBV3-2), the J gene TRBJ2-3; D possibly corresponds to TRBD1 (6 bases). In germline, CDR1 is LGHDT, CDR2 YNNKEL (reference sequence). Trimming cost V 4 bases and J 4 bases, with 15 bases left between them. This CDR3 is built from 15 residues. The CDR3 DNA is TGTGCCAGCAGCCTAGAGGGGGTCCTGGCAGATACGCAGTATTTT. Translated: CASSLEGVLADTQYF.

The J gene is TRBJ1-1, the V gene TRBV7-9; D not resolved. In germline, CDR1 is SEHNR, CDR2 FQNEAQ (reference sequence). Trimming cost V 0 bases and J 3 bases, with 8 bases left between them. CDR3 length: 14 residues. The CDR3 reads CASSLAGIDTEAFF. The CDR3 DNA follows: TGTGCCAGCAGCTTAGCCGGGATAGACACTGAAGCTTTCTTT.

This chain joins TRBV9 and TRBJ1-1; no firm D call. The CDR3 covers 15 residues. Trimming left V 3 bases short and J 1 base short, with 13 bases between. Per the germline V gene, CDR1 is SGDLS and CDR2 is YYNGEE. The CDR3 DNA reads TGTGCCAGCAGCGCCCGCCACACTCAGAACACTGAAGCTTTCTTT. This codes for CASSARHTQNTEAFF.

The V and J genes are TRBV5-4 and TRBJ1-4; TRBD1 aligns across 7 bases. The CDR3 extends over 14 amino acids. With 6 bases clipped from V and 2 bases from J, the junction kept 4 bases outside the gene matches. CDR1 is SGHNT, CDR2 YYREEE, per germline (reference sequence). CDR3 nucleotide sequence: TGTGCCAGCAAACCGGGACAGACTAATGAAAAACTGTTTTTT. Translation: CASKPGQTNEKLFF.

The V gene is TRBV23-1, the J gene TRBJ2-6, with a possible D match to TRBD2 (6 bases). TRBV23-1 is designated an ORF whose function remains uncertain. Trimming shortened V by 3 bases and J by 0 bases, and 24 bases separated the two germline ends. CDR3 size: 21 residues. Here the CDR3 reads CASSQWRVPHLGSSGANVLTF. CDR3 nucleotides: TGCGCCAGCAGTCAGTGGAGGGTCCCGCACCTCGGGAGCTCTGGGGCCAACGTCCTGACTTTC.

This clone was detected a few times. The CDR3 DNA follows: TGTGCCAGTAGTTCCCTCTCACTCGGACAGGGTGTGGAGCCCCAGCATTTT. Residues: CASSSLSLGQGVEPQHF. The genes are TRBV19 and TRBJ1-5; 8 bases line up with TRBD1. CDR1 is LNHDA and CDR2 is SQIVND in the germline V gene (reference sequence). J gave up 8 bases and V 5 bases, and 17 bases lay outside the gene matches. CDR3 length equals 17 residues.

The chain carries TRBV6-5 and TRBJ1-4; the D is unclear. Trimming pared 7 bases from V and 6 bases from J, leaving 15 bases between. CDR3 length: 14 amino acids. CDR1 MNHEY and CDR2 SVGAGI come from the germline V gene. The DNA for the CDR3 is TGTGCCAGCAAGATCTCTGGGCGGTATGAAAAACTGTTTTTT. Protein product: CASKISGRYEKLFF.

The chain couples TRBV29-1 to TRBJ1-2; 8 bases match TRBD1. This CDR3 region has 14 residues. Germline V gene sequence: CDR1 SQVTM, CDR2 ANQGSEA. The V segment lost 6 bases and the J segment 2 bases; nucleotides outside the gene matches: 8. The CDR3 region is CSVPWQGANYGYTF. In nucleotides, the CDR3 is TGCAGCGTCCCTTGGCAGGGGGCAAACTATGGCTACACCTTC. Using reference TRBV29-1 and TRBJ1-2 for the parts outside the CDR3, the full variable domain is SAVISQKPSRDICQRGTSLTIQCQVDSQVTMMFWYRQQPGQSLTLIATANQGSEATYESGFVIDKFPISRPNLTFSTLTVSNMSPEDSSIYLCSVPWQGANYGYTFGSGTRLTVV.

This clone has a count of ten or more. Distinct nucleotide sequences in the sample also encode this CDR3. CDR3 nucleotides: TGCGCCAGCAGCCCAGGCGCAGCCGGGGAGACCCAGTACTTC. Protein product: CASSPGAAGETQYF. The rearrangement uses TRBV5-1 and TRBJ2-5; unclear D gene. Trimming took 4 bases from V and 5 from J, leaving 15 bases between them. The CDR3 has 14 amino acids. CDR1 is SGHRS and CDR2 is YFSETQ in the germline V gene. Full variable domain (outside the CDR3, taken from reference TRBV5-1 and TRBJ2-5): KAGVTQTPRYLIKTRGQQVTLSCSPISGHRSVSWYQQTPGQGLQFLFEYFSETQRNKGNFPGRFSGRQFSNSRSEMNVSTLELGDSALYLCASSPGAAGETQYFGPGTRLLVL.

The chain couples TRBV23-1 to TRBJ1-2; D is uncertain. TRBV23-1 is an ORF; its function is uncertain. The V end lost 3 bases, the J end lost 8 bases, and 28 bases lay between the germline ends. The CDR3 spans 18 residues. In DNA form, the CDR3 reads TGCGCCAGCAGTCAGGGGTCCGGTGGGCAGTTGGGGATGAAGGGCTACACCTTC. Its translation: CASSQGSGGQLGMKGYTF.

The chain employs TRBV27 and TRBJ1-5; no clear D. The V gene lost 6 bases and the J gene lost 6 bases, with 9 bases spanning the gap. CDR1 and CDR2 from the germline V gene are MNHEY and SMNVEV (reference sequence). This CDR3 has 12 residues. The DNA of the CDR3 is TGTGCCAGCAGGAAGGGAGGTCAGCCCCAGCATTTT. This sequence encodes CASRKGGQPQHF.

This clone was detected once. The rearrangement uses TRBV30 and TRBJ2-1, with D perhaps matching TRBD1 or TRBD2 (5 bases each). Trimming cost V 3 bases and J 5 bases, with 20 bases left between them. The CDR3 sequence is 16 residues long. The germline CDR1 and CDR2 sequences are GTSNPN and SVGIG (reference sequence). CDR3 coding DNA: TGTGCCTGGAGGTCGTTTATCCGGGACGCTGACAATGAGCAGTTCTTC. This sequence encodes CAWRSFIRDADNEQFF.

This sequence joins TRBV11-3 and TRBJ1-1; maybe TRBD1 (5 bases). The CDR3 runs to 14 residues. Looked up from germline, CDR1 is SGHNT and CDR2 is YENEEA. Deletions cut 5 bases from V and 3 bases from J, with 13 bases between. The CDR3 protein is CASSRTGGDTEAFF. The CDR3 DNA sequence: TGTGCCAGCAGCCGCACGGGAGGGGACACTGAAGCTTTCTTT.

The chain employs TRBV6-5 and TRBJ1-2, with 7 bases matching TRBD1. V shed 5 bases, J shed 4 bases, and the junction held 10 bases outside the gene matches. Germline CDR1 is MNHEY and CDR2 is SVGAGI. This CDR3 spans 15 amino acids. The CDR3 coding sequence is TGTGCCAGCAGTCCCACCTTGACAGGGATCTATGGCTACACCTTC. Translated: CASSPTLTGIYGYTF.

This clone has just a few counts. The V gene is TRBV19, the J gene TRBJ2-1; TRBD1 matches 9 bases. J was trimmed by 5 bases and V by 9 bases; bases with no gene match: 5. The CDR3 length is 13 residues. The germline V gene encodes CDR1 LNHDA and CDR2 SQIVND (reference sequence). This CDR3 is CASFGQGNNEQFF. The CDR3 DNA sequence: TGTGCCAGCTTCGGACAGGGGAACAATGAGCAGTTCTTC.

The rearrangement links TRBV20-1 to TRBJ2-7; D is uncertain. Per germline, CDR1 DFQATT and CDR2 SNEGSKA (reference sequence). The CDR3 totals 11 residues. V was trimmed by 0 bases and J by 9 bases, leaving 9 bases between them. CDR3 amino acids: CSARDGVAQYV. CDR3 DNA: TGCAGTGCTAGAGATGGAGTTGCGCAGTACGTC.

The J gene is TRBJ1-6, the V gene TRBV7-6; 7 positions match TRBD1. The germline V gene has CDR1 SGHVS and CDR2 FNYEAQ. The length of the CDR3 is 16 residues. V dropped 2 bases and J dropped 7; count of bases not matched to a gene: 8. The CDR3 is CASSLRGQEGNSPLHF. The CDR3 nucleotides are TGTGCCAGCAGCTTACGCGGACAGGAGGGGAATTCACCCCTCCACTTT. Filled out from reference TRBV7-6 and TRBJ1-6, the complete variable domain reads GAGVSQSPRYKVTKRGQDVALRCDPISGHVSLYWYRQALGQGPEFLTYFNYEAQQDKSGLPNDRFSAERPEGSISTLTIQRTEQRDSAMYRCASSLRGQEGNSPLHFGNGTRLTVT.